One sample yielded the 28 T cell receptor beta chains listed below, sequenced in a study of blood T cell repertoires in COVID-19. Data came from immunoSEQ multiplex PCR; TCRdb stores just in-frame clones and leaves some out. The sample has some 140,000 clones; more than 75% are singletons. Sequencing was done on a sample of peripheral blood. The receptors come from a man aged 55 to 70 who had recovered from COVID-19.

The chain combines TRBV19 with TRBJ2-7; 8 bases are shared with TRBD1. Germline CDR1 and CDR2: LNHDA and SQIVND (reference sequence). The length of the CDR3 is 15 residues. Trimming removed 4 bases from V and 2 bases from J; junction bases left unmatched: 7. The CDR3 coding sequence is TGTGCCAGTAGTACCATGGGACAGGCCACCTACGAGCAGTACTTC. Translated, it gives CASSTMGQATYEQYF.

The chain employs TRBV6-5 and TRBJ2-1, with TRBD2 matching 8 bases. V lost 7 bases, J lost 3 bases, and 5 bases stayed unmatched. Per germline, CDR1 MNHEY and CDR2 SVGAGI. The CDR3 runs to 14 residues. CDR3 bases: TGTGCCAGCACTAGGCGGGGGGTCTACAATGAGCAGTTCTTC. Its protein product is CASTRRGVYNEQFF.

V and J are TRBV11-2 and TRBJ2-7; 10 bases match TRBD1. J lost 0 bases, V lost 6 bases, and 11 bases had no gene match. Germline loops: CDR1 SGHAT, CDR2 FQNNGV. The CDR3 runs to 17 residues. The CDR3 sequence is CASRLRPTGGLSYEQYF. The DNA for the CDR3 is TGTGCCAGCAGGCTCAGACCGACAGGGGGCCTCTCCTACGAGCAGTACTTC. Full variable domain (remainder filled in from reference TRBV11-2 and TRBJ2-7): EAGVAQSPRYKIIEKRQSVAFWCNPISGHATLYWYQQILGQGPKLLIQFQNNGVVDDSQLPKDRFSAERLKGVDSTLKIQPAKLEDSAVYLCASRLRPTGGLSYEQYFGPGTRLTVT.

The CDR3: CAWGGGGGGNTIYF. CDR3 bases: TGTGCCTGGGGAGGAGGGGGCGGTGGAAACACCATATATTTT. The rearrangement uses TRBV30 and TRBJ1-3; 7 nucleotides match TRBD1. The CDR3 extends over 14 amino acids. Germline V gives CDR1 GTSNPN, CDR2 SVGIG (reference sequence). With 5 bases clipped from V and 3 bases from J, the junction kept 7 bases outside the gene matches.

V gene TRBV4-2 combines with J gene TRBJ2-2; D perhaps matches TRBD1 (6 bases). Germline V gene lookup returns CDR1 LGHNA and CDR2 YNFKEQ. Trimming cost V 1 base and J 0 bases, with 15 bases left between them. This CDR3 spans 18 amino acids. This CDR3 is CASSQGGTPFANTGELFF. The CDR3 DNA follows: TGTGCCAGCAGCCAAGGTGGGACACCGTTCGCGAACACCGGGGAGCTGTTTTTT.

This clone was observed a single time. The chain carries TRBV19 and TRBJ2-1; D is uncertain. Germline V gene lookup returns CDR1 LNHDA and CDR2 SQIVND (reference sequence). The CDR3 has 13 residues. Trimming pared 0 bases from V and 8 bases from J, leaving 8 bases between. The CDR3 reads CASSIEEYDEQFF. In nucleotides, the CDR3 is TGTGCCAGTAGTATAGAAGAGTATGATGAGCAGTTCTTC.

The CDR3 sequence is CAIQQSGTLFGEQYF. The CDR3 DNA reads as TGTGCCATCCAGCAGAGCGGTACCCTATTTGGGGAGCAGTACTTC. This chain joins TRBV10-3 and TRBJ2-7; D is perhaps TRBD2 (5 bases). This CDR3 is 15 amino acids long. V was shortened by 8 bases and J by 7 bases, with 24 bases between the two germline ends. Germline-derived CDR1 and CDR2 are ENHRY and SYGVKD.

The chain recombines TRBV19 with TRBJ1-6; the match to TRBD1 covers 7 bases. The CDR3 runs 15 residues. The V gene end was trimmed by 2 bases and the J gene end by 6 bases; junction bases not matched to a gene: 4. Germline V gene data show CDR1 as LNHDA and CDR2 as SQIVND (reference sequence). This chain's CDR3 is CASSIFGQANSPLHF. The CDR3 DNA is TGTGCCAGTAGTATATTCGGACAGGCTAATTCACCCCTCCACTTT.

V and J are TRBV3-1 (or the pseudogene TRBV3-2) and TRBJ1-5; 9 bases are a match to TRBD1. The CDR3 has 14 residues. J lost 6 bases, V lost 3 bases, and 3 bases had no gene match. Germline V gives CDR1 LGHDT, CDR2 YNNKEL (reference sequence). Here the CDR3 DNA reads TGTGCCAGCAGCCAGGGACAGGGCGGTCAGCCCCAGCATTTT. Its protein product is CASSQGQGGQPQHF.

This chain joins TRBV12-5 and TRBJ2-2, with D maybe TRBD1 (6 bases). CDR3 length: 14 amino acids. The V gene's germline CDR1 is LGHNT and CDR2 FRNRAP. Trimming shortened V by 7 bases and J by 1 base, and 10 bases separated the two germline ends. CDR3 amino acids: CASEPGQNTGELFF. The CDR3 region has the DNA TGTGCTAGTGAGCCGGGACAGAACACCGGGGAGCTGTTTTTT.

The chain uses TRBV7-9 and TRBJ2-1; 9 bases agree with TRBD2. The CDR3 contains 15 residues. V lost 2 bases, J lost 9 bases, and 8 bases stayed unmatched. CDR1 SEHNR and CDR2 FQNEAQ come from the germline V gene (reference sequence). CDR3 residues: CASSLQRGGVGEQFF. CDR3 in DNA: TGTGCCAGCAGCTTACAGCGCGGGGGGGTAGGTGAGCAGTTCTTC.

This chain connects TRBV4-3 to TRBJ1-2, with D perhaps TRBD1 (6 bases). The CDR3 is made up of 15 amino acids. Trimming removed 1 base from V and 3 bases from J, with 12 bases in between. The germline CDR1 and CDR2 sequences are LGHNA and YSLEER. The CDR3 region is CASSQGGGTYYGYTF. In nucleotides, the CDR3 is TGCGCCAGCAGCCAAGGGGGGGGCACCTACTATGGCTACACCTTC.

The rearrangement uses TRBV4-2 and TRBJ1-2, with 7 bases aligning to TRBD1. Germline V gives CDR1 LGHNA, CDR2 YNFKEQ. The CDR3 contains 15 residues. J gave up 5 bases and V 0 bases, and 6 bases lay outside the gene matches. CDR3 DNA sequence: TGTGCCAGCAGCCAAGAGGGGACAGTTAATTATGGCTACACCTTC. Its protein is CASSQEGTVNYGYTF.

This clone was counted only a few times. The gene calls are TRBV5-1 and TRBJ1-5; weak D call: TRBD1 (6 bases). This CDR3 spans 13 amino acids. Germline CDR1 is SGHRS and CDR2 is YFSETQ. The V end lost 2 bases, the J end lost 4 bases, and 7 bases lay between the germline ends. In DNA, the CDR3 is TGCGCCAGCAGCTTAGGACAGAATCAGCCCCAGCATTTT. Its protein product is CASSLGQNQPQHF.

The V gene is TRBV6-5, the J gene TRBJ2-6; the D gene is possibly TRBD1 (5 bases). V was trimmed by 5 bases and J by 4 bases, leaving 12 bases between them. Germline CDR1 MNHEY, CDR2 SVGAGI. This CDR3 has 15 amino acids. The CDR3 loop is CASSRRGLGANVLTF. The CDR3 region has the DNA TGTGCCAGCAGTCGTAGGGGTCTGGGGGCCAACGTCCTGACTTTC.

V gene TRBV28 combines with J gene TRBJ2-3; 7 positions agree with TRBD1. The CDR3 loop spans 17 amino acids. Per germline, CDR1 MDHEN and CDR2 SYDVKM. Losses at the gene ends were 2 bases for V and 2 bases for J; bases not matched to a gene: 10. CDR3 loop: CASSLEGALQLTDTQYF. The CDR3 coding sequence is TGTGCCAGCAGTTTAGAGGGGGCATTACAACTCACAGATACGCAGTATTTT.

Only a few counts were recorded for this clone. The chain employs TRBV18 and TRBJ2-3; 12 bases are a match to TRBD2. CDR3 length: 17 amino acids. Losses at the gene ends were 6 bases for V and 2 bases for J; bases not matched to a gene: 9. Germline V lookup: CDR1 KGHSH, CDR2 LQKENI. CDR3 in amino acids: CASSPGTSGRLTDTQYF. The CDR3 region has the DNA TGTGCCAGCTCGCCTGGGACTAGCGGGCGCCTCACAGATACGCAGTATTTT.

The rearrangement joins TRBV5-4 to TRBJ2-5; D uncertain. CDR1 is SGHNT and CDR2 is YYREEE in the germline V gene (reference sequence). Trimming left V 5 bases short and J 6 bases short, with 14 bases between. The CDR3 loop spans 13 amino acids. CDR3: CASSHAAEKTQYF. In DNA form, the CDR3 reads TGTGCCAGCAGTCACGCGGCTGAGAAGACCCAGTACTTC. Full variable domain (rest looked up from reference TRBV5-4 and TRBJ2-5): ETGVTQSPTHLIKTRGQQVTLRCSSQSGHNTVSWYQQALGQGPQFIFQYYREEENGRGNFPPRFSGLQFPNYSSELNVNALELDDSALYLCASSHAAEKTQYFGPGTRLLVL.

There are a few counts of this clone. The CDR3 DNA reads TGTGCCAGTAGTATAGTTCGGACAGGGGTGTTTTCGAGCAATCAGCCCCAGCATTTT. This gives the protein CASSIVRTGVFSSNQPQHF. V usage is TRBV19 and J usage is TRBJ1-5; TRBD1 matches at 9 bases. V gave up 1 base and J gave up 1 base; unmatched junction bases: 11. The V gene's germline CDR1 is LNHDA and CDR2 SQIVND (reference sequence). This CDR3 region has 19 residues.

CDR3: CASSRGAGGDTQYF. CDR3 sequence (DNA): TGTGCCAGCAGTCGGGGGGCTGGGGGAGATACGCAGTATTTT. V and J are TRBV6-5 and TRBJ2-3; D might be TRBD2 (7 bases). The CDR3 has 14 amino acids. Germline V gene lookup returns CDR1 MNHEY and CDR2 SVGAGI. V dropped 5 bases and J dropped 5 bases, with 14 bases sitting between them.

This chain's CDR3 is CASSSGVKLSEAFF. The CDR3 coding sequence is TGTGCCAGCAGCTCAGGGGTTAAATTGTCTGAAGCTTTCTTT. The gene calls are TRBV7-2 and TRBJ1-1; D may be TRBD1 (6 bases). V lost 4 bases, J lost 6 bases, and 15 bases lay in between. The V gene's germline CDR1 is SGHTA and CDR2 FQGNSA. This CDR3 region has 14 residues. Combining the CDR3 with reference TRBV7-2 and TRBJ1-1 gives the whole variable domain GAGVSQSPSNKVTEKGKDVELRCDPISGHTALYWYRQSLGQGLEFLIYFQGNSAPDKSGLPSDRFSAERTGGSVSTLTIQRTQQEDSAVYLCASSSGVKLSEAFFGQGTRLTVV.

The V and J genes are TRBV24-1 and TRBJ2-3, with D unresolved. CDR1 is KGHDR, CDR2 SFDVKD, per germline. Trimming removed 0 bases from V and 6 bases from J, with 9 bases in between. The CDR3 has 14 amino acids. The CDR3 sequence: CATSDLEFEDTQYF. For the CDR3, the DNA is TGTGCCACCAGTGATTTGGAGTTCGAGGATACGCAGTATTTT.

This clone was seen a few times. The chain joins TRBV3-1 (or the pseudogene TRBV3-2) to TRBJ2-5, with D perhaps TRBD1 (5 bases). With 2 bases removed from V and 0 bases from J, the gap between germline ends came to 10 bases. Germline-derived CDR1 and CDR2 are LGHDT and YNNKEL (reference sequence). CDR3 length: 15 residues. This chain's CDR3 is CASSQLTEYQETQYF. In DNA form, the CDR3 reads TGTGCCAGCAGCCAACTGACAGAGTACCAAGAGACCCAGTACTTC.

This chain uses TRBV5-1 with TRBJ2-1; possibly TRBD2 for D (6 bases). The CDR3 has 15 residues. The germline V gene encodes CDR1 SGHRS and CDR2 YFSETQ. Trimming shortened V by 0 bases and J by 10 bases, and 17 bases separated the two germline ends. CDR3 amino acids: CASSLGRALRSEQFF. CDR3 coding DNA: TGCGCCAGCAGCTTGGGGAGGGCCCTACGGTCGGAGCAGTTCTTC. The complete variable domain, with remaining parts taken from reference TRBV5-1 and TRBJ2-1, reads KAGVTQTPRYLIKTRGQQVTLSCSPISGHRSVSWYQQTPGQGLQFLFEYFSETQRNKGNFPGRFSGRQFSNSRSEMNVSTLELGDSALYLCASSLGRALRSEQFFGPGTRLTVL.

This clone was picked up a small number of times. The CDR3 loop reads CASSLGQGEKLFF. CDR3 nucleotide sequence: TGTGCCAGCAGTTTGGGTCAGGGGGAAAAACTGTTTTTT. The V gene is TRBV12-3 or TRBV12-4, the J gene TRBJ1-4; possible D gene TRBD1, 6 bases. This CDR3 is 13 amino acids long. The V gene lost 3 bases and the J gene lost 8 bases, with 10 bases spanning the gap.

The rearrangement links TRBV3-1 (or the pseudogene TRBV3-2) to TRBJ1-6, with 9 positions matching TRBD1. V was clipped by 1 base and J by 7 bases; unmatched bases: 5. Per the germline V gene, CDR1 is LGHDT and CDR2 is YNNKEL (reference sequence). The CDR3 is 16 amino acids. The CDR3 region is CASSQVTGGRNSPLHF. The DNA for the CDR3 is TGTGCCAGCAGCCAAGTCACAGGGGGCCGGAATTCACCCCTCCACTTT.

The chain carries TRBV5-1 and TRBJ1-1; D may be TRBD1 (5 bases). CDR1 and CDR2 from the germline V gene are SGHRS and YFSETQ. Trimming pared 4 bases from V and 1 base from J, leaving 8 bases between. The CDR3 has 13 residues. The CDR3 here is CASSPQENTEAFF. The CDR3 bases are TGCGCCAGCAGCCCACAGGAGAACACTGAAGCTTTCTTT. Supplemented by reference TRBV5-1 and TRBJ1-1, the full variable domain reads KAGVTQTPRYLIKTRGQQVTLSCSPISGHRSVSWYQQTPGQGLQFLFEYFSETQRNKGNFPGRFSGRQFSNSRSEMNVSTLELGDSALYLCASSPQENTEAFFGQGTRLTVV.

The rearrangement uses TRBV30 and TRBJ1-2, with D tentatively TRBD1 (5 bases). This CDR3 has 14 residues. V shed 8 bases and J shed 4 bases, with 20 bases lying between them. Germline values: CDR1 GTSNPN, CDR2 SVGIG (reference sequence). Here the CDR3 DNA reads TGTGCCGATCGGGACTCCGACTCTCTCTATGGCTACACCTTC. Its translation is CADRDSDSLYGYTF.